This is a list of T cell receptor beta chains from one sample in a study of OX40 agonist ivuxolimab in advanced cancers. Sequencing used immunoSEQ multiplex PCR; TCRdb keeps in-frame clones, though not all of them. The profile shows fewer than 80,000 clones, roughly nine tenths of them singletons. The material sequenced was CD4+ or CD8+ T cells sorted from blood, taken in a trial of the OX40 agonist ivuxolimab. The receptors originated from an adult with an advanced solid tumor such as melanoma, head and neck, liver or kidney cancer. Each CDR3 is given with its conserved first and last residue. The order of the fields is clone size, J gene, V gene, D gene, CDR3 DNA, CDR3 protein. A D gene is named only where the DNA matches it firmly. A row's size may be missing; if present it is once, few, many or a size class.

- | TRBJ2-7 | TRBV29-1 | TRBD2 | TGCAGCGGCTCAAGCGGGAAGGTTGCCTACGAGCAGTACTTC | CSGSSGKVAYEQYF
- | TRBJ2-5 | TRBV15 | - | TGTGCCACCAGCGGGGACGAACCCGGCGAGACCCAGTACTTC | CATSGDEPGETQYF
once | TRBJ2-7 | TRBV15 | TRBD2 | TGTGCCACCAGCAGGGGAGGGGAAGCGACCTACGAGCAGTACTTC | CATSRGGEATYEQYF
- | TRBJ2-1 | TRBV7-9 | - | TGTGCCAGCAGCTCACAAATGAGCTCCTACAATGAGCAGTTCTTC | CASSSQMSSYNEQFF
- | TRBJ2-7 | TRBV7-9 | TRBD1 | TGTGCCAGCAGCTCGACCGGGACAGCAACCTACGAGCAGTACTTC | CASSSTGTATYEQYF
- | TRBJ2-7 | TRBV11-2 | TRBD1 | TGTGCCAGCAGCCCGTGGACAGGGAGAACGTACGAGCAGTACTTC | CASSPWTGRTYEQYF
- | TRBJ2-5 | TRBV28 | - | TGTGCCAGCACCCGGACTGGGGAAGAGACCCAGTACTTC | CASTRTGEETQYF
- | TRBJ1-1 | TRBV6-5 | - | TGTGCCAGCACAGATCGGGACGGGAACACTGAAGCTTTCTTT | CASTDRDGNTEAFF
- | TRBJ2-7 | TRBV7-2 | TRBD2 | TGTGCCAGCAGCTTAACCCTTGGGACTAGCGAGCAGTACTTC | CASSLTLGTSEQYF
- | TRBJ2-3 | TRBV4-3 | TRBD2 | TGCGCCAGCAGCCAACTGGATCCGGGACTAGCGGGAGAAGACATTCTTGGAGATACGCAGTATTTT | CASSQLDPGLAGEDILGDTQYF
- | TRBJ1-2 | TRBV13 | - | TGTGCCAGCAGCTCCAGACTAAACTATGGCTACACCTTC | CASSSRLNYGYTF
once | TRBJ2-5 | TRBV4-3 | - | TGCGCCAGCAGCCAAGACAGGGTCGCAGAGACCCAGTACTTC | CASSQDRVAETQYF
- | TRBJ2-6 | TRBV7-2 | - | TGTGCCAGCAGCTTATCGGCGACGCGGGAAACTGGGGCCAACGTCCTGACTTTC | CASSLSATRETGANVLTF
- | TRBJ1-2 | TRBV7-9 | - | TGTGCCAGCAGCAACGACGGATTTTACTTCTATGGCTACACCTTC | CASSNDGFYFYGYTF
- | TRBJ2-2 | TRBV6-4 | TRBD2 | TGTGCCAGCAGTCTCAACCCTCTAGCGGGAGGGCCTTCCGGGGAGCTGTTTTTT | CASSLNPLAGGPSGELFF
- | TRBJ2-1 | TRBV23-1 | TRBD1 | TGCGCCAAACGAGACAGGGTTAGTGAGCAGTTCTTC | CAKRDRVSEQFF
- | TRBJ2-7 | TRBV4-3 | - | TGCGCCAGCAGCCAAGATCGGCAGTACGAGCAGTACTTC | CASSQDRQYEQYF
- | TRBJ2-7 | TRBV7-9 | TRBD2 | TGTGCCAGCACTCCATCTAGCGGAGCTATCTACGAGCAGTACTTC | CASTPSSGAIYEQYF
- | TRBJ1-3 | TRBV11-1 | - | TGTGCCAGCAGCTTAATGGTTAACTCTGGAAACACCATATATTTT | CASSLMVNSGNTIYF
- | TRBJ2-1 | TRBV6-6 | - | TGTGCCAGCTGCGTAGGGGTAGCCGGCAATGAGCAGTTCTTC | CASCVGVAGNEQFF
- | TRBJ2-7 | TRBV5-8 | TRBD2 | TGTGCCAGCAGCTCCCGGACTAGCGGGAATATAGAGCAGTACTTC | CASSSRTSGNIEQYF
- | TRBJ2-7 | TRBV7-3 | TRBD2 | TGTGCCAGCAGCTCCCGACTAGCGGGAGACGAGCAGTACTTC | CASSSRLAGDEQYF
once | TRBJ2-7 | TRBV4-3 | TRBD1 | TGCGCCAGCAGCCAAGAGTGGGACAGGGGGGACTTAGACTCCTACGAGCAGTACTTC | CASSQEWDRGDLDSYEQYF
- | TRBJ2-1 | TRBV4-1 | - | TGCGCCAGCAGCCCTCCGGGGATCTCCTACAATGAGCAGTTCTTC | CASSPPGISYNEQFF
- | TRBJ2-3 | TRBV6-5 | - | TGTGCCAGCAGTTACTCGAGGGCGAGCACAGATACGCAGTATTTT | CASSYSRASTDTQYF
- | TRBJ1-2 | TRBV27 | - | TGTGCCAGCAGTTTTGGACAACCATCCAATGGCTACACCTTC | CASSFGQPSNGYTF
- | TRBJ2-2 | TRBV29-1 | - | TGCAGCGTTGTACCAGATTCGAACACCGGGGAGCTGTTTTTT | CSVVPDSNTGELFF
- | TRBJ2-3 | TRBV7-9 | - | TGTGCCAGCAGCTCGGGCGGCAGAGATACGCAGTATTTT | CASSSGGRDTQYF